Each of the 27 T cell receptor beta chains below was sequenced from the same sample in a study of T cells after posttransplantation cyclophosphamide. Assay: immunoSEQ multiplex PCR; the TCRdb copy retains only in-frame clones and omits some. The table lists 38,000 or so clones, with no singletons. Sequences were obtained from PBMCs. These TCRs come from a middle-aged man in good health, CMV-negative, and a related stem cell transplant donor.

V is TRBV19 and J is TRBJ1-2; 7 bases match TRBD1. V was clipped by 1 base and J by 8 bases; unmatched bases: 16. The CDR3 has 17 amino acids. From germline, CDR1 is LNHDA and CDR2 SQIVND (reference sequence). The CDR3 is CASSIAVTGTGPMGYTF. DNA for the CDR3: TGTGCCAGTAGTATAGCTGTGACAGGGACCGGACCTATGGGCTACACCTTC.

Many counts were recorded for this clone. The rearrangement uses TRBV7-9 and TRBJ2-7; 8 nucleotides line up with TRBD2. V was clipped by 6 bases and J by 7 bases; unmatched bases: 11. The CDR3 is 14 amino acids. CDR1 and CDR2 (germline): SEHNR, FQNEAQ (reference sequence). The CDR3 sequence is CASRPPGLDFEQYF. The CDR3, as DNA: TGTGCCAGCAGACCCCCGGGACTAGATTTTGAGCAGTACTTC.

A note on this clone: It differs at one base from a far larger clone, so likely a read error. The chain employs TRBV6-5 and TRBJ2-3; D remains unclear. The V gene's germline CDR1 is MNHEY and CDR2 SVGAGI. CDR3 length equals 13 residues. CDR3 region: CGSSRAETDTQYF. CDR3 nucleotides: TGTGGCAGCAGTCGAGCCGAAACAGATACGCAGTATTTT.

This clone was found many times. The rearrangement uses TRBV5-1 and TRBJ1-1; 7 bases agree with TRBD1. Germline V CDR1 and CDR2: SGHRS, YFSETQ. There are 13 residues in the CDR3. The junction had 5 bases not matched to a gene; V was cut back by 5 bases and J by 4 bases. The CDR3 DNA sequence: TGCGCCAGCAGTATGCCAGGGGGCACTGAAGCTTTCTTT. Its protein is CASSMPGGTEAFF. Together with reference TRBV5-1 and TRBJ1-1, the CDR3 gives the full variable domain: KAGVTQTPRYLIKTRGQQVTLSCSPISGHRSVSWYQQTPGQGLQFLFEYFSETQRNKGNFPGRFSGRQFSNSRSEMNVSTLELGDSALYLCASSMPGGTEAFFGQGTRLTVV.

This clone was seen at least ten times. The genes are TRBV9 and TRBJ1-2; tentatively, D is TRBD1 (6 bases). The CDR3 runs 14 residues. Trimming shortened V by 3 bases and J by 6 bases, and 15 bases separated the two germline ends. Germline CDR1 SGDLS, CDR2 YYNGEE. As DNA, the CDR3 is TGTGCCAGCAGCGAGGGATACAGGGTTAATGGCTACACCTTC. This sequence encodes CASSEGYRVNGYTF. The full variable domain, rest sourced from reference TRBV9 and TRBJ1-2, is DSGVTQTPKHLITATGQRVTLRCSPRSGDLSVYWYQQSLDQGLQFLIQYYNGEERAKGNILERFSAQQFPDLHSELNLSSLELGDSALYFCASSEGYRVNGYTFGSGTRLTVV.

This clone was seen ten or more times. This chain links TRBV14 with TRBJ2-2, with D perhaps TRBD1 (6 bases). CDR1 and CDR2 from the germline V gene are SGHDN and FVKESK. The CDR3 covers 15 residues. Trimming took off 3 bases at V and 4 bases at J, with 12 bases between the two ends. The CDR3 DNA sequence: TGTGCCAGCAGCCAGACGGACAGATTCACCGGGGAGCTGTTTTTT. Its protein product is CASSQTDRFTGELFF.

The chain links TRBV9 to TRBJ1-5; 9 bases map to TRBD1. The CDR3 loop spans 19 amino acids. The J segment lost 0 bases and the V segment lost 8 bases, leaving 18 bases of the junction unmatched. The germline gives CDR1 SGDLS, CDR2 YYNGEE. The CDR3 here is CARPPSRRDRDYSNQPQHF. DNA for the CDR3: TGTGCCAGACCCCCATCCCGTCGGGACAGGGACTATAGCAATCAGCCCCAGCATTTT.

This clone showed up many times. V gene TRBV9 combines with J gene TRBJ2-1; 9 nucleotides align to TRBD2. The length of the CDR3 is 15 residues. V dropped 3 bases and J dropped 6; count of bases not matched to a gene: 7. Germline V gene lookup returns CDR1 SGDLS and CDR2 YYNGEE. DNA for the CDR3: TGTGCCAGCAGCGGGGGACTAGCCCTTTCCAATGAGCAGTTCTTC. It encodes CASSGGLALSNEQFF.

This clone was seen repeatedly, ten times or more. The chain couples TRBV6-5 to TRBJ2-3; D unclear. V was cut by 4 bases and J by 4 bases, with 12 bases left in between. The germline V gene encodes CDR1 MNHEY and CDR2 SVGAGI. CDR3 size: 14 residues. CDR3: CASSSSDTSDTQYF. The DNA for the CDR3 is TGTGCCAGCAGTTCCAGCGATACCTCAGATACGCAGTATTTT.

This clone was seen at least ten times. This sequence joins TRBV7-3 and TRBJ2-5, with a possible D match to TRBD2 (7 bases). V was pared by 6 bases and J by 5 bases, with 13 bases between. Looked up from germline, CDR1 is SGHTA and CDR2 is FQGTGA. CDR3 length: 13 residues. The DNA of the CDR3 is TGTGCCAGCAGTAGGGGGGGTACGGAGACCCAGTACTTC. Its protein product is CASSRGGTETQYF. Full variable domain (missing parts from reference TRBV7-3 and TRBJ2-5): GAGVSQTPSNKVTEKGKYVELRCDPISGHTALYWYRQSLGQGPEFLIYFQGTGAADDSGLPNDRFFAVRPEGSVSTLKIQRTERGDSAVYLCASSRGGTETQYFGPGTRLLVL.

This clone was detected only a few times. The rearrangement joins TRBV10-3 to TRBJ2-5, with D unclear. Trimming cost V 5 bases and J 11 bases, with 30 bases left between them. Germline V gene data show CDR1 as ENHRY and CDR2 as SYGVKD. The CDR3 consists of 17 residues. The CDR3 spells CAISNGRSGTGVEEQYF. The DNA for the CDR3 is TGTGCCATCAGTAATGGCAGATCTGGTACCGGCGTCGAGGAGCAGTACTTC.

Remarks on this clone: At one end the junction does not follow the germline gene, possibly because of a read error. The chain employs TRBV7-7 and TRBJ2-3; D is unresolved. Germline V CDR1 and CDR2: SSHAT, FNYEAQ (reference sequence). CDR3 size: 16 residues. This CDR3 is CASSIGGPGTADTQYF. The CDR3 coding sequence is TGTGCTAGCAGTATCGGCGGCCCTGGTACTGCAGATACGCAGTATTTT. Complete variable domain (other parts from reference TRBV7-7 and TRBJ2-3): GAGVSQSPRYKVTKRGQDVTLRCDPISSHATLYWYQQALGQGPEFLTYFNYEAQPDKSGLPSDRFSAERPEGSISTLTIQRTEQRDSAMYRCASSIGGPGTADTQYFGPGTRLTVL.

In this sample, this clone turned up many times. The gene calls are TRBV5-1 and TRBJ1-4; the D is unclear. CDR1 SGHRS and CDR2 YFSETQ come from the germline V gene. V was pared by 2 bases and J by 4 bases, with 12 bases between. CDR3 length equals 15 residues. CDR3 sequence: CASSLGREDNEKLFF. The CDR3 nucleotides read TGCGCCAGCAGCTTAGGGAGGGAGGATAATGAAAAACTGTTTTTT.

This clone was seen repeatedly, ten times or more. This chain connects TRBV5-3 to TRBJ1-5, with D perhaps matching TRBD1 (5 bases). TRBV5-3 is an open reading frame whose function is uncertain. The CDR3 length is 14 residues. V lost 3 bases and J 9 bases, leaving 16 bases between the germline ends. This CDR3 reads CARSSGRATRPQHF. Written as DNA, the CDR3 is TGTGCCAGAAGCTCCGGCAGGGCGACACGGCCCCAGCATTTT.

In its sample, this clone was seen many times. The V call is TRBV7-3, the J call TRBJ2-7, with 7 bases fitting TRBD2. Trimming took 6 bases from V and 0 from J; bases not matched to a gene: 5. Per germline, CDR1 SGHTA and CDR2 FQGTGA. This CDR3 contains 14 residues. CDR3 sequence reads: CASSPSGNSYEQYF. The CDR3 DNA follows: TGTGCCAGCAGTCCTAGCGGTAACTCCTACGAGCAGTACTTC.

This clone was seen many times. The chain links TRBV18 to TRBJ2-3; 7 bases match TRBD1. After removal of 0 bases from V and 2 bases from J, the junction contained 5 bases not matched to a gene. The germline gives CDR1 KGHSH, CDR2 LQKENI. The length of the CDR3 is 16 residues. CDR3 nucleotide sequence: TGTGCCAGCTCACCACCAACCACAGGGGACACAGATACGCAGTATTTT. Translation gives CASSPPTTGDTDTQYF.

This clone was found many times. This chain connects TRBV27 to TRBJ1-1; D call uncertain. V gave up 0 bases and J gave up 0 bases, with 8 bases separating them. This CDR3 is 15 amino acids long. Germline V gene sequence: CDR1 MNHEY, CDR2 SMNVEV (reference sequence). The CDR3 is CASSLSGDLNTEAFF. DNA of the CDR3: TGTGCCAGCAGTTTATCGGGAGACCTGAACACTGAAGCTTTCTTT.

This clone was seen ten or more times. The V call is TRBV5-4, the J call TRBJ1-1; TRBD1 matches at 9 bases. V lost 4 bases, J lost 3 bases, and 7 bases stayed unmatched. This CDR3 comprises 15 residues. In germline, CDR1 is SGHNT, CDR2 YYREEE (reference sequence). CDR3 region: CASSDHRGQYTEAFF. DNA for the CDR3: TGTGCCAGCAGCGACCACAGGGGGCAGTACACTGAAGCTTTCTTT. Together with reference TRBV5-4 and TRBJ1-1, the CDR3 gives the full variable domain: ETGVTQSPTHLIKTRGQQVTLRCSSQSGHNTVSWYQQALGQGPQFIFQYYREEENGRGNFPPRFSGLQFPNYSSELNVNALELDDSALYLCASSDHRGQYTEAFFGQGTRLTVV.

This clone was detected ten times or more. The rearrangement links TRBV11-3 to TRBJ1-5; weak D call: TRBD1 (5 bases). Trimming stripped 5 bases from V and 1 base from J, with 12 bases between. The CDR3 has 15 amino acids. Germline values: CDR1 SGHNT, CDR2 YENEEA. The CDR3 sequence is CASSRGLTSNQPQHF. The CDR3, as DNA: TGTGCCAGCAGCCGGGGACTAACAAGCAATCAGCCCCAGCATTTT.

This clone was seen at least ten times. This chain connects TRBV4-3 to TRBJ2-1; 10 bases are a match to TRBD1. The CDR3 length is 17 residues. Germline V gene lookup returns CDR1 LGHNA and CDR2 YSLEER. The ends lost 0 bases at V and 10 bases at J; junction bases unmatched: 12. The CDR3 protein is CASSQDFFGTGAEEQFF. For the CDR3, the DNA is TGCGCCAGCAGCCAAGATTTTTTCGGGACAGGGGCCGAGGAGCAGTTCTTC.

This clone showed up many times. The rearrangement uses TRBV5-4 and TRBJ2-2; 9 bases agree with TRBD1. From germline, CDR1 is SGHNT and CDR2 YYREEE (reference sequence). The V segment lost 4 bases and the J segment 2 bases; nucleotides outside the gene matches: 6. The CDR3 loop spans 16 amino acids. CDR3 region: CASSTLGQGNTGELFF. In DNA, the CDR3 is TGTGCCAGCAGCACTCTGGGACAGGGCAACACCGGGGAGCTGTTTTTT.

This clone appeared many times. This chain links TRBV27 with TRBJ1-3; D not certain. The CDR3 spans 15 residues. V lost 3 bases, J lost 2 bases, and 11 bases lay in between. CDR1 and CDR2 from the germline V gene are MNHEY and SMNVEV (reference sequence). The CDR3 loop is CASSLNRATGNTIYF. The CDR3 nucleotides are TGTGCCAGCAGTTTGAACCGTGCGACTGGAAACACCATATATTTT.

There are many counts of this clone. V and J are TRBV5-1 and TRBJ1-1, with D unresolved. The V end lost 0 bases, the J end lost 6 bases, and 15 bases lay between the germline ends. Germline V lookup: CDR1 SGHRS, CDR2 YFSETQ. The CDR3 is 15 amino acids. The CDR3 here is CASSLEEGRRPEAFF. CDR3 nucleotides: TGCGCCAGCAGCTTGGAGGAGGGTCGTCGGCCTGAAGCTTTCTTT.

The table lists this clone with many counts. The chain combines TRBV5-5 with TRBJ1-6; the D is unclear. Per the germline V gene, CDR1 is SGHKS and CDR2 is YYEKEE (reference sequence). The V end lost 4 bases, the J end lost 8 bases, and 16 bases lay between the germline ends. The CDR3 sequence is 15 residues long. CDR3 residues: CASSPPGRTDSPLHF. The CDR3, as DNA: TGTGCCAGCAGCCCCCCGGGCAGGACTGATTCACCCCTCCACTTT.

In this sample, this clone turned up many times. The J gene is TRBJ2-2, the V gene TRBV27; 9 bases align to TRBD1. The ends lost 6 bases at V and 4 bases at J; junction bases unmatched: 24. From germline, CDR1 is MNHEY and CDR2 SMNVEV (reference sequence). The CDR3 runs 21 residues. The CDR3 DNA is TGTGCCAGCAGGAACCTACCGGGACAGGGTACGAGGGTTCCGAGCACCGGGGAGCTGTTTTTT. This gives the protein CASRNLPGQGTRVPSTGELFF.

At least ten counts were recorded for this clone. The V gene is TRBV6-1, the J gene TRBJ2-7, with a weak D call TRBD1 (5 bases). This CDR3 is 14 amino acids long. Trimming removed 3 bases from V and 0 bases from J, with 9 bases in between. The germline V gene encodes CDR1 MNHNS and CDR2 SASEGT. The CDR3 DNA follows: TGTGCCAGCAGTGAGCAGGGCAACTCCTACGAGCAGTACTTC. The encoded protein is CASSEQGNSYEQYF.

This clone was observed many times. The chain links TRBV5-5 to TRBJ2-7; D perhaps matches TRBD2 (5 bases). Trimming cost V 4 bases and J 0 bases, with 17 bases left between them. The CDR3 totals 16 residues. Per the germline V gene, CDR1 is SGHKS and CDR2 is YYEKEE (reference sequence). CDR3 in DNA: TGTGCCAGCAGCATCGGGATAAGACTCGACTCCTACGAGCAGTACTTC. The encoded protein is CASSIGIRLDSYEQYF.